The clone carrying this TCR beta chain showed up just once. No antigen is known for it. These data are taken from a study of CD8 T cells in Susac syndrome. Regarding the study as a whole: The relatively small number of individuals in the TCR sequencing and HLA analysis was acknowledged by the study.

The CDR3 consists of 15 residues. Germline loops: CDR1 LGHDT, CDR2 YNNKEL (reference sequence). Trimming took off 1 base at V and 3 bases at J, with 12 bases between the two ends. TCR beta sequencing covered blood CD8+ and CD4+ T cells. Healthy donors acted as controls, with matching for age and sex. Reverse transcription of about 0.45 to 1 ug RNA was carried out with random hexamers. The CDR3 of TCR beta was amplified by immunoSEQ multiplex PCR across 54 Vbeta and 13 Jbeta. TCRdb analysed the immunoSEQ multiplex PCR reads with MiXCR anew, one entry per CDR3 protein. The sample records under 200,000 distinct CDR3 sequences, over 85% being singletons.

V and J are TRBV3-1 and TRBJ1-2; D perhaps matches TRBD1 (5 bases). The receptor's source is a human donor in good health. Material: CD4+ T cells from PBMCs. The CDR3 region has the DNA TGTGCCAGCAGCCAAGGCGGAGGGACCCACTATGGCTACACCTTC. Its translation is CASSQGGGTHYGYTF.